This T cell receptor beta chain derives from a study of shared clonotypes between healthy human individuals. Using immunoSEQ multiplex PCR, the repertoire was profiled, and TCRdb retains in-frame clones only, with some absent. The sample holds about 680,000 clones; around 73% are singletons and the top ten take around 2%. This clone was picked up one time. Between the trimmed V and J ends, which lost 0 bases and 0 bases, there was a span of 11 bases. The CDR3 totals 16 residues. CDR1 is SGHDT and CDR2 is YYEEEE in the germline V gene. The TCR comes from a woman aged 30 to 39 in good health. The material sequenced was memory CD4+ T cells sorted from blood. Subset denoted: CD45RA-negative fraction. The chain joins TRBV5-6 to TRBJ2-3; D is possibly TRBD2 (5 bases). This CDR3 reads CASSLASGFSTDTQYF. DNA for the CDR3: TGTGCCAGCAGCTTGGCCTCGGGATTTAGCACAGATACGCAGTATTTT.